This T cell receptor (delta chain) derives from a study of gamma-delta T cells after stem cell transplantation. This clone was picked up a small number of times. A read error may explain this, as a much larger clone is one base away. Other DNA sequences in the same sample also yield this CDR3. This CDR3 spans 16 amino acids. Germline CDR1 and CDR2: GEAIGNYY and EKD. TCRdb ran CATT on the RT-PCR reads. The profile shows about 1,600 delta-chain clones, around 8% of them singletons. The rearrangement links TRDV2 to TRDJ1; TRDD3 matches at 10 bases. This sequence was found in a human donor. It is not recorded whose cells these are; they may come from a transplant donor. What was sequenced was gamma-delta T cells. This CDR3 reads CACDTLWGIETDKLIF. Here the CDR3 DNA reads TGTGCCTGTGACACCCTCTGGGGGATAGAAACCGATAAGCTCATCTTT.